Below are 22 T cell receptor beta chains sequenced from a single sample in a study of T cells after yellow fever vaccination. TCRdb reprocessed the 5' RACE reads with MiXCR, giving one entry per CDR3 protein. The table shows more than 90,000 distinct CDR3 sequences, with about 6.8% occurring only once. Material: CD4+ T cells sorted from PBMCs, obtained roughly seven weeks after the first yellow fever vaccination. The receptors shown here come from a young man who received the YFV17D yellow fever vaccine.

This clonotype came up many times. The chain has TRBV5-1 and TRBJ2-1; D is perhaps TRBD1 (6 bases). CDR1 is SGHRS, CDR2 YFSETQ, per germline. V dropped 5 bases and J dropped 10 bases, with 10 bases sitting between them. The CDR3 runs 11 residues. Here the CDR3 reads CASSPDREQFF. CDR3 nucleotides: TGCGCCAGCAGTCCCGACAGGGAGCAGTTCTTC.

This clonotype appeared many times. The rearrangement joins TRBV12-3 or TRBV12-4 to TRBJ1-6; 7 nucleotides align to TRBD1. J lost 10 bases, V lost 1 base, and 13 bases had no gene match. There are 17 residues in the CDR3. Here the CDR3 reads CASSLVWETGSGSPLHF. CDR3 bases: TGTGCCAGCAGTTTAGTCTGGGAGACAGGGAGCGGATCACCCCTCCACTTT.

For this clonotype: A read error may explain this, as a much larger clone is one base away. J is TRBJ2-5 and V is TRBV7-7, with D perhaps TRBD1 (5 bases). Germline-derived CDR1 and CDR2 are SSHAT and FNYEAQ (reference sequence). This CDR3 is 15 amino acids long. Trimming shortened V by 5 bases and J by 4 bases, and 17 bases separated the two germline ends. Written as DNA, the CDR3 is TGTGCCAGCAGCCCGTGGAACAGTAGGGGAGAGACCCAGTACTTC. It specifies CASSPWNSRGETQYF.

This clonotype was found once. The chain joins TRBV4-1 to TRBJ2-2; 8 bases are shared with TRBD1. The CDR3 totals 18 residues. V lost 5 bases and J lost 1; bases outside the gene matches: 12. Germline V lookup: CDR1 MGHRA, CDR2 YSYEKL. In nucleotides, the CDR3 is TGCGCCAGCAGCAAATGGGGGTTGGGGACAGGGAACACCGGGGAGCTGTTTTTT. Its protein is CASSKWGLGTGNTGELFF.

At least ten counts were recorded for this clonotype. The V call is TRBV18, the J call TRBJ2-3; D is unresolved. CDR1 is KGHSH and CDR2 is LQKENI in the germline V gene. The V gene lost 4 bases and the J gene lost 2 bases, with 7 bases spanning the gap. CDR3 length: 13 amino acids. This CDR3 reads CASSRDITDTQYF. As DNA, the CDR3 is TGTGCCAGCTCACGGGATATCACAGATACGCAGTATTTT. The full variable domain, with the rest looked up from reference TRBV18 and TRBJ2-3, is NAGVMQNPRHLVRRRGQEARLRCSPMKGHSHVYWYRQLPEEGLKFMVYLQKENIIDESGMPKERFSAEFPKEGPSILRIQQVVRGDSAAYFCASSRDITDTQYFGPGTRLTVL.

This clonotype was picked up many times. The chain combines TRBV7-2 with TRBJ2-1, with no clear D. This CDR3 has 13 residues. Per germline, CDR1 SGHTA and CDR2 FQGNSA. V was clipped by 0 bases and J by 4 bases, with 4 bases between them. The CDR3 DNA reads as TGTGCCAGCAGCTTAGCCAGTTACAATGAGCAGTTCTTC. It encodes CASSLASYNEQFF.

This clonotype was seen many times. The chain links TRBV11-2 to TRBJ1-2, with D uncertain. Germline CDR1 is SGHAT and CDR2 is FQNNGV. The length of the CDR3 is 14 residues. V lost 0 bases and J lost 2, with 7 bases in between. In nucleotides, the CDR3 is TGTGCCAGCAGCTTAGATCACACGAACTATGGCTACACCTTC. It encodes CASSLDHTNYGYTF.

This clonotype was detected a few times. This chain links TRBV7-2 with TRBJ2-3; no firm D call. Germline V CDR1 and CDR2: SGHTA, FQGNSA. The CDR3 runs 11 residues. Trimming pared 8 bases from V and 5 bases from J, leaving 8 bases between. The CDR3 DNA sequence: TGTGCCAGCGCTAATGGAGATACGCAGTATTTT. Protein: CASANGDTQYF.

About this clonotype itself: A single base separates this from a much larger clone, so it may be a read error. V is TRBV7-2 and J is TRBJ1-1; D gene uncertain. Germline CDR1 and CDR2: SGHTA and FQGNSA. The CDR3 sequence is 15 residues long. The CDR3 region is CASSLSPAVNTEALF. CDR3 bases: TGTGCCAGCAGCTTGAGTCCGGCGGTGAACACTGAAGCTTTATTT. The whole variable domain, remainder taken from reference TRBV7-2 and TRBJ1-1, is GAGVSQSPSNKVTEKGKDVELRCDPISGHTALYWYRQSLGQGLEFLIYFQGNSAPDKSGLPSDRFSAERTGGSVSTLTIQRTQQEDSAVYLCASSLSPAVNTEALFGQGTRLTVV.

Note on this clonotype: An end of the junction does not agree with germline; a read error may underlie this. The V call is TRBV2, the J call TRBJ2-2; 9 nucleotides match TRBD1. Per the germline V gene, CDR1 is SNHLY and CDR2 is FYNNEI. The CDR3 loop spans 13 amino acids. The CDR3 DNA sequence: TGTGCCAGCAGGGGACAGGGAGGCGAGGAGCTTTTTTTT. It codes for CASRGQGGEELFF.

Within the sample, this clonotype is medium-sized. This chain joins TRBV12-3 or TRBV12-4 and TRBJ2-3; D is ambiguous. The CDR3 covers 13 residues. V lost 3 bases, J lost 2 bases, and 6 bases lay in between. The CDR3: CASSLSSTDTQYF. The CDR3 bases are TGTGCCAGCAGTTTGTCCTCCACAGATACGCAGTATTTT.

Concerning this clonotype: A much more abundant neighbour one base away suggests this may be a read error. V usage is TRBV10-3 and J usage is TRBJ2-1, with 7 nucleotides matching TRBD1. Germline V gene sequence: CDR1 ENHRY, CDR2 SYGVKD. The CDR3 runs to 16 residues. DNA for the CDR3: TGTGACATCAGTGAGGGACAGACAAGCTCCTACAATGAGCAGTTCTTC. Translated: CDISEGQTSSYNEQFF.

This clonotype was observed at least ten times. The V gene is TRBV19, the J gene TRBJ2-1; D gene ambiguous. Germline CDR1 reads LNHDA; CDR2 reads SQIVND (reference sequence). The CDR3 is 14 residues long. The germline V and J ends were trimmed by 2 bases and 4 bases, with 9 bases remaining between them. The CDR3: CASSITVQYNEQFF. CDR3 bases: TGTGCCAGTAGTATAACGGTTCAGTACAATGAGCAGTTCTTC.

This clonotype was seen repeatedly, ten times or more. The chain joins TRBV2 to TRBJ2-7, with D possibly matching TRBD2 (6 bases). Germline V gives CDR1 SNHLY, CDR2 FYNNEI. The CDR3 is 13 residues long. V was pared by 6 bases and J by 4 bases, with 13 bases between. This CDR3 is CASSRRGAYEQYV. Written as DNA, the CDR3 is TGTGCCAGCAGCAGGAGGGGTGCATACGAGCAGTACGTC.

This clonotype was detected ten times or more. The genes are TRBV7-3 and TRBJ2-2, with D tentatively TRBD1 (5 bases). The CDR3 sequence is 15 residues long. Germline CDR1 is SGHTA and CDR2 is FQGTGA. V lost 3 bases to trimming and J lost 1 base, with 9 bases between them. The CDR3 loop is CASSFHGQNTGELFF. CDR3 bases: TGTGCCAGCAGCTTTCACGGACAGAACACCGGGGAGCTGTTTTTT.

This clonotype was seen ten or more times. The J gene is TRBJ1-1, the V gene TRBV5-1; weak D call: TRBD1 (6 bases). The CDR3 has 14 amino acids. Trimming took 0 bases from V and 6 from J, leaving 12 bases between them. CDR1 is SGHRS and CDR2 is YFSETQ in the germline V gene. CDR3 sequence (DNA): TGCGCCAGCAGCTTGGGGGACACAGGGTCTGAAGCTTTCTTT. This encodes CASSLGDTGSEAFF.

This clonotype occurred many times. This chain uses TRBV7-9 with TRBJ2-5; D not resolved. CDR1 and CDR2 (germline): SEHNR, FQNEAQ (reference sequence). Between the trimmed V and J ends, which lost 5 bases and 2 bases, there was a span of 6 bases. The CDR3 has 12 amino acids. CDR3 protein: CASSPTQETQYF. DNA of the CDR3: TGTGCCAGCAGCCCGACTCAAGAGACCCAGTACTTC.

In this sample, this clonotype turned up many times. This rearrangement joins TRBV28 to TRBJ1-1, with D unclear. This CDR3 region has 13 residues. The germline V gene has CDR1 MDHEN and CDR2 SYDVKM. V shed 3 bases and J shed 2 bases, with 7 bases lying between them. CDR3 in amino acids: CASSFAANTEAFF. CDR3 nucleotides: TGTGCCAGCAGTTTCGCTGCCAACACTGAAGCTTTCTTT.

The rearrangement uses TRBV3-1 and TRBJ1-1; D is unclear. The CDR3 extends over 12 amino acids. From germline, CDR1 is LGHDT and CDR2 YNNKEL (reference sequence). The ends were cut back, 1 base at V and 10 bases at J, with 10 bases in the middle. CDR3 sequence reads: CASSQGAGLAFF. The CDR3 DNA sequence: TGTGCCAGCAGCCAAGGGGCTGGGCTAGCTTTCTTT.

In its sample, this clonotype was seen many times. The genes are TRBV5-1 and TRBJ2-7; 13 nucleotides match TRBD2. V shed 4 bases, J shed 2 bases, and the junction held 3 bases outside the gene matches. CDR1 is SGHRS, CDR2 YFSETQ, per germline. The CDR3 extends over 15 amino acids. CDR3 nucleotides: TGCGCCAGCAGCGTAGGGACTAGCGGGGCCTACGAGCAGTACTTC. It is translated as CASSVGTSGAYEQYF.

This clonotype was detected many times. V and J are TRBV5-1 and TRBJ2-3, with 8 bases matching TRBD2. The CDR3 consists of 14 residues. V lost 5 bases to trimming and J lost 4 bases; unmatched junction nucleotides: 6. The germline V gene encodes CDR1 SGHRS and CDR2 YFSETQ. In nucleotides, the CDR3 is TGCGCCAGCAGGCCGGGACTAGTCTCAGATACGCAGTATTTT. Residues: CASRPGLVSDTQYF.

This clonotype was seen a handful of times. The CDR3: CASSLAGVNYGYTF. Here the CDR3 DNA reads TGTGCCAGCAGCCTCGCAGGCGTTAACTATGGCTACACCTTC. The chain employs TRBV3-1 and TRBJ1-2, with D unresolved. The length of the CDR3 is 14 residues. Germline loops: CDR1 LGHDT, CDR2 YNNKEL (reference sequence). V was shortened by 4 bases and J by 1 base, with 10 bases between the two germline ends.